This T cell receptor beta chain was captured in a study of lung T cells in sarcoidosis with Löfgren's syndrome listed by TCRdb under 2017. About the study as a whole: Sarcoidosis was described as a granulomatous, mainly pulmonary disease marked by CD4+ T cell accumulation in bronchoalveolar lavage fluid. The repertoire analyses focused on Löfgren's syndrome patients.

TCRdb lists the instrument as Illumina MiSeq. Clones were called with MiXCR by TCRdb after fastp trimmed the public reads at Q25, and only in-frame beta chains were retained. Each record represents a unique CDR3 protein, reported with the most common genes and DNA among its rows. The sample includes 50,000 to 65,000 distinct CDR3 sequences, with around 20% observed a single time. The ten largest clones represent 2% to 2.5% of the sample. From cysteine to phenylalanine, the CDR3 is 14 amino acids long. Only CDR3 DNA is held: 42 bases, read in frame from base 1. The junction shows trimming of 3 bases on V and 3 bases on J, plus 11 bases between the germline ends. CDR1 and CDR2, looked up from the germline V gene, are SGHRS and YFSETQ. General study outcomes and caveats: Recognition of a sarcoidosis-associated antigen was only suggested; the antigen itself remained putative and unidentified. Compared with control subjects, Lofgren's syndrome patients reportedly showed the greatest expansion in the V gene segments TRAV12-1 and TRBV2. When alphabeta pairing was analyzed, TRAV12-1 tended to pair preferentially with TRBV2, and the resulting paired TCRs displayed CDR3 homology. Sharing of TRAV12-1 and TRBV2 CDR3 motifs among multiple Lofgren's syndrome patients was reported, suggesting public CD4+ TCR repertoires.

This clonotype was recorded a few times. It lacks a known antigen. One base away there is no much larger clone; base qualities are not given. The specimen was CD4+ T cells from PBMCs. The receptor comes from a human donor with sarcoidosis (Löfgren's syndrome or another form), or a control subject (not recorded which). The V and J genes are TRBV5-1 and TRBJ2-3; no D segment can be confidently identified. The nucleotides are TGCGCCAGCAGCTCGGCACTATCTACAGATACGCAGTATTTT. This gives the protein CASSSALSTDTQYF.